Reported below is one T cell receptor beta chain. The data belong to a study of cytomegalovirus exposure and HLA in healthy donors. The PCR had 60 Vbeta and 13 Jbeta primers. Method: immunoSEQ multiplex PCR; TCRdb's copy keeps in-frame clones and lacks some. Its table records roughly 200,000 clones. The TCR comes from a girl aged 2 to 10 in good health and CMV-seropositive. Sample: PBMCs.

CDR3 region: CASSQAFGTSGRAVSDTQYF. Here the CDR3 DNA reads TGTGCCAGCAGCCAAGCATTCGGGACTAGCGGGAGGGCCGTCTCAGATACGCAGTATTTT. The chain uses TRBV14 and TRBJ2-3; 16 bases are a match to TRBD2. Trimming at V came to 1 base and at J to 4 bases, leaving 11 bases not matched to a gene. Germline CDR1 SGHDN, CDR2 FVKESK. This CDR3 has 20 residues.